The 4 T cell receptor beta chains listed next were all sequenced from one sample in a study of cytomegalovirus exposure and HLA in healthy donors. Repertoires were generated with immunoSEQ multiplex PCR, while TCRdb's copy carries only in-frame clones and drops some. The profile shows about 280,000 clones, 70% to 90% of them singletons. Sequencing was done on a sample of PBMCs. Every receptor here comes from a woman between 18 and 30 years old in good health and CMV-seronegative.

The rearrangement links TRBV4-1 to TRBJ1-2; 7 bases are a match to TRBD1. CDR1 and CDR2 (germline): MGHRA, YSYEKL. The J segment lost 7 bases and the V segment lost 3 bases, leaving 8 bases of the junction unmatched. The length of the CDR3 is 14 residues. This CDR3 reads CASSHWDSHIGYTF. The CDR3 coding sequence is TGCGCCAGCAGCCACTGGGACAGCCATATTGGCTACACCTTC.

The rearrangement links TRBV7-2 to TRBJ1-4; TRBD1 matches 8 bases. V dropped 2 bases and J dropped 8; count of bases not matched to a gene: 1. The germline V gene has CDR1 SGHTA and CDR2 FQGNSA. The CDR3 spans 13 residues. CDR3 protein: CASSLNRGEKLFF. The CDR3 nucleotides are TGTGCCAGCAGCTTAAACAGGGGGGAAAAACTGTTTTTT.

This chain's CDR3 is CAWSPGGPGYTF. In DNA form, the CDR3 reads TGTGCCTGGAGTCCAGGGGGCCCCGGCTACACCTTC. The V call is TRBV30, the J call TRBJ1-2; 8 bases match TRBD1. Trimming at V came to 2 bases and at J to 8 bases, leaving 4 bases not matched to a gene. Germline V gene data show CDR1 as GTSNPN and CDR2 as SVGIG (reference sequence). This CDR3 comprises 12 residues.

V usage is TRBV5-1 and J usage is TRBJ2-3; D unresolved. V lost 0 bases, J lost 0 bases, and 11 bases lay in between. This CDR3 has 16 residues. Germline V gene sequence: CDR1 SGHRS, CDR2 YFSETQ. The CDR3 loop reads CASSLVESTSTDTQYF. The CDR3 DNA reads TGCGCCAGCAGCTTGGTCGAGTCTACTAGCACAGATACGCAGTATTTT.